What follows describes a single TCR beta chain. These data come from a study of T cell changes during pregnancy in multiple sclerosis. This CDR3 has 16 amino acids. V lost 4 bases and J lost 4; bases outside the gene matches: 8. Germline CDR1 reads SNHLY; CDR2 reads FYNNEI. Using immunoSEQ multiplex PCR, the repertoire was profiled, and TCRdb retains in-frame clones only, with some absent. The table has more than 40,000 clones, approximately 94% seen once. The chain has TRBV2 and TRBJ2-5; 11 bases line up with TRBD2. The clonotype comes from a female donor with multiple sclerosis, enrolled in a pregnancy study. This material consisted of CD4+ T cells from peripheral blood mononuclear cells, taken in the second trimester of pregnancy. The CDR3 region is CASSAIAGGPRETQYF. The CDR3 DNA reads TGTGCCAGCAGTGCGATAGCGGGGGGGCCCAGAGAGACCCAGTACTTC.